The sequence of this T cell receptor beta chain was determined in a study of blood T cell repertoires in COVID-19. The table came from immunoSEQ multiplex PCR; TCRdb's copy has only in-frame clones and leaves some out. The sample contains about 81,000 clones, approximately 80% of which appear only once. Germline V gives CDR1 LGHDT, CDR2 YNNKEL (reference sequence). The CDR3 runs 14 residues. Trimming removed 6 bases from V and 0 bases from J, with 9 bases in between. V is TRBV3-1 (or the pseudogene TRBV3-2) and J is TRBJ1-3, with unresolved D. The sequencing sample was made of peripheral blood. This sequence originates from a human donor in a cohort sampled during active COVID-19. The CDR3 loop is CASSNGASGNTIYF. The CDR3 DNA reads TGTGCCAGCAGTAATGGAGCCTCTGGAAACACCATATATTTT.